This TCR beta chain was retrieved from a study of T cell responses to AZD1222 COVID-19 vaccine. Broader study findings: At baseline, just a handful of AZD1222 recipients tested seropositive. Donor demographics were predominantly white British with a female majority; clonal diversity may be underestimated. Two AZD1222 doses significantly raised spike-specific TCR breadth and depth over controls. Nearly half of the spike-specific TCRs reportedly recognize variant regions that carry no mutations.

Measured with immunoSEQ multiplex PCR; TCRdb has only the in-frame clones, and not every one. Among 150,000 to 200,000 clones listed, around 90% were seen once. About this clone: Its antigen is not identified.

The CDR3 length is 18 residues. V was clipped by 1 base and J by 4 bases, with 20 bases between them. Looked up from germline, CDR1 is SGHNT and CDR2 is YYREEE (reference sequence). This TCR came from an adult in good health. Here the sequenced sample was peripheral blood, taken on day 0 of AZD1222 vaccination. V usage is TRBV5-4 and J usage is TRBJ1-4; TRBD1 is a possible D gene (5 bases). In DNA form, the CDR3 reads TGTGCCAGCAGCTTGTCCGTACTGGGGCACGGGAGTAATGAAAAACTGTTTTTT. Protein sequence: CASSLSVLGHGSNEKLFF.